This T cell receptor (beta chain) was sequenced during a study of blood T cells in healthy people across ages. Germline CDR1 reads SNHLY; CDR2 reads FYNNEI. With 4 bases removed from V and 4 bases from J, the gap between germline ends came to 12 bases. This CDR3 region has 14 residues. Study-level findings and limits: Expanded clonotype changes were possibly confounded by unknown donor CMV status.

A remark on this clonotype: Its antigen is as yet unknown.

Primed by a sample-barcoded 5' primer and a J-beta primer mix, a second PCR proceeded for 7 to 11 cycles. Using its own MiXCR run on the 5' RACE reads, TCRdb lists one record per CDR3 protein. The data hold 1.5 million to 2 million distinct CDR3 sequences, with 40% to 55% observed a single time. The TCR sequence derives from a middle-aged woman in good health. V and J are TRBV2 and TRBJ2-3; D may be TRBD1 (5 bases). Material: blood. CDR3 protein: CASSAGQGSDTQYF. In DNA, the CDR3 is TGTGCCAGCAGTGCTGGGCAGGGATCAGATACGCAGTATTTT.